A selection of T cell receptor beta chains follows, all from one sample in a study of blood T cell repertoires in COVID-19. Repertoires were generated with immunoSEQ multiplex PCR, while TCRdb's copy carries only in-frame clones and drops some. The table shows about 240,000 clones, with roughly 80% occurring only once. The sequencing input was peripheral blood. These receptor sequences come from a woman aged 80 or older with acute or convalescent COVID-19. CDR3s include the opening cysteine and the closing phenylalanine or tryptophan. Fields, in order: D gene, V gene, J gene, clone size, CDR3 protein, CDR3 DNA. The D gene is left open where the match is weak. Clone size is shown for a subset of rows, as once, few, many or a class of expanded clone.

D gene: TRBD2
V gene: TRBV7-6
J gene: TRBJ2-3
clone size: .
CDR3 protein: CASTSPSGVGGTQYF
CDR3 DNA: TGTGCCAGCACGTCCCCCAGCGGGGTGGGGGGGACGCAGTATTTT

D gene: TRBD1
V gene: TRBV19
J gene: TRBJ1-1
clone size: .
CDR3 protein: CASSTSGGWATEAFF
CDR3 DNA: TGTGCCAGTAGTACGTCAGGGGGGTGGGCAACTGAAGCTTTCTTT

D gene: .
V gene: TRBV7-9
J gene: TRBJ1-1
clone size: once
CDR3 protein: CASRQVNTEAFF
CDR3 DNA: TGTGCCAGCAGACAGGTGAACACTGAAGCTTTCTTT

D gene: .
V gene: TRBV2
J gene: TRBJ1-3
clone size: few
CDR3 protein: CASSERVLSGNTIYF
CDR3 DNA: TGTGCCAGCTCCGAGCGAGTGCTCTCTGGAAACACCATATATTTT

D gene: TRBD2
V gene: TRBV5-6
J gene: TRBJ2-7
clone size: .
CDR3 protein: CASSLGVSGGRSYEQYF
CDR3 DNA: TGTGCCAGCAGCTTGGGGGTCAGCGGGGGCCGCTCCTACGAGCAGTACTTC

D gene: TRBD1
V gene: TRBV5-4
J gene: TRBJ1-2
clone size: .
CDR3 protein: CASSLRTGSTGYTF
CDR3 DNA: TGTGCCAGCAGCTTGAGGACAGGGAGCACGGGCTACACCTTC

D gene: TRBD1
V gene: TRBV5-1
J gene: TRBJ1-1
clone size: .
CDR3 protein: CASSLQGADTEAFF
CDR3 DNA: TGCGCCAGCAGCTTACAGGGGGCGGACACTGAAGCTTTCTTT

D gene: .
V gene: TRBV5-1
J gene: TRBJ1-1
clone size: .
CDR3 protein: CASSGMTGNTEAFF
CDR3 DNA: TGCGCCAGCAGCGGCATGACAGGAAACACTGAAGCTTTCTTT

D gene: .
V gene: TRBV5-1
J gene: TRBJ2-7
clone size: .
CDR3 protein: CASGSGVGEQYF
CDR3 DNA: TGCGCCAGTGGCTCGGGGGTAGGCGAGCAGTACTTC

D gene: .
V gene: TRBV28
J gene: TRBJ2-7
clone size: .
CDR3 protein: CASNRPGQSPYYEQYF
CDR3 DNA: TGTGCCAGCAACCGCCCAGGTCAGTCCCCATACTACGAGCAGTACTTC

D gene: TRBD2
V gene: TRBV6-5
J gene: TRBJ2-3
clone size: .
CDR3 protein: CASASGGAITQYF
CDR3 DNA: TGTGCCAGCGCTAGCGGGGGGGCCATTACGCAGTATTTT

D gene: .
V gene: TRBV7-9
J gene: TRBJ2-3
clone size: once
CDR3 protein: CASSRLLTGIADTQYF
CDR3 DNA: TGTGCCAGCAGCCGACTGCTGACGGGGATTGCTGATACGCAGTATTTT